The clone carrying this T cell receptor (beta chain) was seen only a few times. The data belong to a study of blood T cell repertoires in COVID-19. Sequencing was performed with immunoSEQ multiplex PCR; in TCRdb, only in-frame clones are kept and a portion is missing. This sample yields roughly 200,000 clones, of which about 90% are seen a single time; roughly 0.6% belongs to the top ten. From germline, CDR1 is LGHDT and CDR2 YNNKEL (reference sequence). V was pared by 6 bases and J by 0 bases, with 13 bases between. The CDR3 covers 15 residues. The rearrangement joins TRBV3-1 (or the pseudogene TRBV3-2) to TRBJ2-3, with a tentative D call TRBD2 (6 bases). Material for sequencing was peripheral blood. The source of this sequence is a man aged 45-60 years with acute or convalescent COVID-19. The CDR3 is CASSLTGTSTDTQYF. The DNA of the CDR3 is TGTGCCAGCAGTCTCACTGGGACTAGCACAGATACGCAGTATTTT.